This entry lists 17 T cell receptor beta chains sequenced from one sample in a study of blood T cell repertoires in COVID-19. This table comes from immunoSEQ multiplex PCR, and its TCRdb copy is limited to in-frame clones, with some not included. Among approximately 220,000 clones listed, roughly four fifths were seen once. The material sequenced was peripheral blood. Receptor source: a woman aged 65 to 85 with acute or convalescent COVID-19.

This clone came up a few times. V gene TRBV7-2 combines with J gene TRBJ1-2; D is undetermined. Germline V lookup: CDR1 SGHTA, CDR2 FQGNSA. The CDR3 has 13 residues. V was pared by 4 bases and J by 0 bases, with 6 bases between. This CDR3 is CASSWTSNYGYTF. The CDR3, as DNA: TGTGCCAGCAGCTGGACTTCTAACTATGGCTACACCTTC.

The J gene is TRBJ2-2, the V gene TRBV7-9, with 7 bases lining up with TRBD2. Trimming took 6 bases from V and 6 from J; bases not matched to a gene: 13. CDR1 is SEHNR, CDR2 FQNEAQ, per germline (reference sequence). The CDR3 sequence is 16 residues long. The DNA for the CDR3 is TGTGCCAGCAGTCTCCGGGCGGGGGTGCCCCCCGGGGAGCTGTTTTTT. This translates into CASSLRAGVPPGELFF.

V gene TRBV30 combines with J gene TRBJ1-2; D gene ambiguous. CDR1 is GTSNPN, CDR2 SVGIG, per germline (reference sequence). V lost 2 bases, J lost 6 bases, and 10 bases lay in between. There are 12 residues in the CDR3. The CDR3 loop reads CAWSMAANGYTF. Here the CDR3 DNA reads TGTGCCTGGAGTATGGCGGCCAATGGCTACACCTTC.

This chain joins TRBV28 and TRBJ2-1, with D maybe TRBD1 (5 bases). The germline V and J ends were trimmed by 0 bases and 3 bases, with 12 bases remaining between them. The CDR3 consists of 16 residues. Germline V gene sequence: CDR1 MDHEN, CDR2 SYDVKM. The CDR3 DNA sequence: TGTGCCAGCAGTTTATGGGGCCGACAGAACTACAATGAGCAGTTCTTC. Its translation: CASSLWGRQNYNEQFF.

The chain has TRBV10-1 and TRBJ1-1; D perhaps matches TRBD1 (5 bases). From germline, CDR1 is WNHNN and CDR2 SYGVQD (reference sequence). V was trimmed by 0 bases and J by 2 bases, leaving 7 bases between them. The CDR3 covers 14 residues. This CDR3 is CASSESRGNTEAFF. DNA of the CDR3: TGCGCCAGCAGTGAGTCTAGGGGAAACACTGAAGCTTTCTTT.

The V gene is TRBV11-3, the J gene TRBJ2-2, with D perhaps matching TRBD2 (5 bases). The CDR3 spans 14 residues. Germline V gene data show CDR1 as SGHNT and CDR2 as YENEEA. V lost 5 bases and J 5 bases, leaving 12 bases between the germline ends. The CDR3 DNA reads as TGTGCCAGCAGCCCAGGACTTGGGACCGGGGAGCTGTTTTTT. It encodes CASSPGLGTGELFF.

The chain joins TRBV6-2 or TRBV6-3 to TRBJ1-1, with 7 bases identical to TRBD1. J gave up 11 bases and V 2 bases, and 2 bases lay outside the gene matches. This CDR3 has 11 amino acids. CDR1 is MNHEY, CDR2 SVGEGT, per germline. This chain's CDR3 is CASSYAGGAFF. In nucleotides, the CDR3 is TGTGCCAGCAGTTACGCAGGGGGGGCTTTCTTT.

The CDR3 nucleotides read TGTGCCAGCAGCCAACCTCGGGACAGGGAAGGGGATGGCTACACCTTC. Residues: CASSQPRDREGDGYTF. V and J are TRBV3-1 (or the pseudogene TRBV3-2) and TRBJ1-2, with 9 positions matching TRBD1. Trimming removed 2 bases from V and 6 bases from J; junction bases left unmatched: 10. The CDR3 length is 16 residues. CDR1 LGHDT and CDR2 YNNKEL come from the germline V gene (reference sequence).

The chain has TRBV5-4 and TRBJ2-3; 14 nucleotides agree with TRBD2. The CDR3 has 17 residues. Trimming cost V 4 bases and J 6 bases; bases outside gene matches: 10. From germline, CDR1 is SGHNT and CDR2 YYREEE (reference sequence). In DNA, the CDR3 is TGTGCCAGCAGCGCCGGGACTAGCGGGGGCCTAGTGGATACGCAGTATTTT. Amino acid sequence: CASSAGTSGGLVDTQYF.

This chain links TRBV5-6 with TRBJ2-5; possible D gene TRBD1, 6 bases. The V gene's germline CDR1 is SGHDT and CDR2 YYEEEE. CDR3 size: 14 residues. V dropped 3 bases and J dropped 5 bases, with 14 bases sitting between them. CDR3 loop: CASSSVQGTETQYF. For the CDR3, the DNA is TGTGCCAGCAGCTCCGTACAGGGTACGGAGACCCAGTACTTC.

Of note for this clone: Other DNA sequences in this specimen translate into the identical CDR3. This rearrangement joins TRBV3-1 (or the pseudogene TRBV3-2) to TRBJ1-5, with no clear D. Per the germline V gene, CDR1 is LGHDT and CDR2 is YNNKEL (reference sequence). The CDR3 length is 14 residues. Trimming cost V 3 bases and J 3 bases, with 9 bases left between them. The DNA for the CDR3 is TGTGCCAGCAGCCAGGCAGGATTCAATCAGCCCCAGCATTTT. Translation gives CASSQAGFNQPQHF.

The chain combines TRBV19 with TRBJ2-7, with 9 bases identical to TRBD2. This CDR3 is 14 amino acids long. The V and J ends lost 5 bases and 4 bases, in that order; junction bases with no gene match: 6. Per germline, CDR1 LNHDA and CDR2 SQIVND (reference sequence). CDR3 residues: CASSPIAGVYEQYF. The CDR3 nucleotides read TGTGCCAGTAGTCCCATAGCGGGGGTGTACGAGCAGTACTTC. The variable domain in full, with the rest retrieved from reference TRBV19 and TRBJ2-7, is DGGITQSPKYLFRKEGQNVTLSCEQNLNHDAMYWYRQDPGQGLRLIYYSQIVNDFQKGDIAEGYSVSREKKESFPLTVTSAQKNPTAFYLCASSPIAGVYEQYFGPGTRLTVT.

This clone was detected a few times. V usage is TRBV7-8 and J usage is TRBJ1-2, with D uncertain. The length of the CDR3 is 12 residues. The germline gives CDR1 SGHVS, CDR2 FQNEAQ. Trimming shortened V by 5 bases and J by 7 bases, and 11 bases separated the two germline ends. The CDR3 reads CASSRWQVGYTF. The CDR3 DNA follows: TGTGCCAGCAGCCGCTGGCAGGTTGGCTACACCTTC.

The count of this clone is one. The rearrangement uses TRBV6-6 and TRBJ1-5; D not resolved. This CDR3 comprises 13 residues. V gave up 5 bases and J gave up 3 bases, with 8 bases separating them. Germline-derived CDR1 and CDR2 are MNHNY and SVGAGI (reference sequence). DNA for the CDR3: TGTGCCAGCAGTGTTACAATCAATCAGCCCCAGCATTTT. Its translation: CASSVTINQPQHF.

This sequence joins TRBV28 and TRBJ1-2, with TRBD1 matching 8 bases. Trimming took 6 bases from V and 0 from J; bases not matched to a gene: 9. The CDR3 is 16 residues long. Germline V gives CDR1 MDHEN, CDR2 SYDVKM. DNA of the CDR3: TGTGCCAGCAGCGACCCCCGGGGACAGGCTAACTATGGCTACACCTTC. Translation gives CASSDPRGQANYGYTF.

This clone was detected once. Within the sample, other DNA sequences also encode this same CDR3. The chain uses TRBV2 and TRBJ1-1; D not certain. The CDR3 sequence is 13 residues long. The V end lost 2 bases, the J end lost 2 bases, and 6 bases lay between the germline ends. Per the germline V gene, CDR1 is SNHLY and CDR2 is FYNNEI. In nucleotides, the CDR3 is TGTGCCAGCAGTGAATACAGAAACACTGAAGCTTTCTTT. Amino acids: CASSEYRNTEAFF.

This clone appeared a few times. The chain joins TRBV4-3 to TRBJ2-7; a weak D match, TRBD1 (6 bases). The germline CDR1 and CDR2 sequences are LGHNA and YSLEER. The germline V and J ends were trimmed by 0 bases and 6 bases, with 6 bases remaining between them. The CDR3 is 12 amino acids. The CDR3 region is CASSQEGGEQYF. The CDR3 region has the DNA TGCGCCAGCAGCCAAGAAGGGGGCGAGCAGTACTTC.